This entry describes one T cell receptor (beta chain). Its specificity is unknown. cDNA serving as the sequencing template came from extracted, reverse transcribed RNA. Clones were read by immunoSEQ multiplex PCR, and TCRdb kept only the in-frame ones, dropping some. The data show 90,000 to 150,000 clones, 30% to 40% seen once. The sample belongs to a study of CD8+ T cells in alopecia areata. Study-level information: Tofacitinib was taken orally by treated patients, and the dose was 5 to 10 mg twice daily.

Looked up from germline, CDR1 is SGHRS and CDR2 is YFSETQ. J gave up 0 bases and V 5 bases, and 7 bases lay outside the gene matches. The CDR3 has 15 amino acids. Whole-study results and caveats: The study found higher clonality in lesional than normal scalp, especially in alopecia totalis/universalis.

The J gene is TRBJ2-7, the V gene TRBV5-1, with TRBD2 identical over 8 bases. The material sequenced was CD4+ T cells sorted from blood. The TCR sequence derives from a human donor with alopecia areata. The CDR3 DNA sequence: TGCGCCAGCAGACAGGGACTAGACTCCTCCTACGAGCAGTACTTC. Translation: CASRQGLDSSYEQYF.